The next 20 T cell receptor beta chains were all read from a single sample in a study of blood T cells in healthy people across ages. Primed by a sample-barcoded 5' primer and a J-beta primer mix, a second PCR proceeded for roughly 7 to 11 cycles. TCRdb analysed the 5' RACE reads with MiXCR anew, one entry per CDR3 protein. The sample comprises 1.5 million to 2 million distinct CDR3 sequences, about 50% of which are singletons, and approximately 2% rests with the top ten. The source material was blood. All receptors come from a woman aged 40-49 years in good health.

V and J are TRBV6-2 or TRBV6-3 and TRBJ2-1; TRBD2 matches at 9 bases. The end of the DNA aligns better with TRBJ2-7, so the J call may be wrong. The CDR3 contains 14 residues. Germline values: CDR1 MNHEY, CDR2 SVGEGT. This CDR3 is CASRTAGGNNEQYF. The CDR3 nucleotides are TGTGCCAGCAGGACGGCGGGGGGGAACAATGAGCAGTACTTC.

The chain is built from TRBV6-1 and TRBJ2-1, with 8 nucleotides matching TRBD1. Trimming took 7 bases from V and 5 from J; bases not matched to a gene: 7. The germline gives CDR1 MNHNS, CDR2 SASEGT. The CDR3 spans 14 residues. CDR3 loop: CASNMDRADNEQFF. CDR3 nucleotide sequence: TGTGCCAGCAACATGGACAGGGCTGACAATGAGCAGTTCTTC.

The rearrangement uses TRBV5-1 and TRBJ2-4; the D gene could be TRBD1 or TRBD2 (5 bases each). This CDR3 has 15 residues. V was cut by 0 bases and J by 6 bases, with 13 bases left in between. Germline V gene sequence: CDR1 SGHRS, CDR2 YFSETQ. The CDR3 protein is CASSLVPGTLNIQYF. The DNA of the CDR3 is TGCGCCAGCAGCTTGGTCCCCGGGACCTTAAACATTCAGTACTTC.

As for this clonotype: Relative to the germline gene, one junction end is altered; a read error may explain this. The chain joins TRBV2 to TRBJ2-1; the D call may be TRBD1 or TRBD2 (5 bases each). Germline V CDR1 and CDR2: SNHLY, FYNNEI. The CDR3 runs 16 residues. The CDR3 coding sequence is TGTACCAGCAGTGAAGTCGGGGCGAGCTCCTACAATGAGCAGTTCTTC. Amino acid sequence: CTSSEVGASSYNEQFF.

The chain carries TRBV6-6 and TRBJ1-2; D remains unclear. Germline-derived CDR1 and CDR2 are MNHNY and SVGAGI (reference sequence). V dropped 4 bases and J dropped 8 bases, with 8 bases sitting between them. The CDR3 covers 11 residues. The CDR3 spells CASSLTEGYTF. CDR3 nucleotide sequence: TGTGCCAGCAGTTTAACAGAGGGCTACACCTTC.

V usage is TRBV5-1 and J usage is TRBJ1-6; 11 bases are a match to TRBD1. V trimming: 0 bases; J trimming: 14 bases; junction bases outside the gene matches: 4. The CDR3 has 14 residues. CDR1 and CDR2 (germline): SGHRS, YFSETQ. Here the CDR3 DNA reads TGCGCCAGCAGCTTGGGGGACAGGGGGAGTTCCCTCCACTTT. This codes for CASSLGDRGSSLHF.

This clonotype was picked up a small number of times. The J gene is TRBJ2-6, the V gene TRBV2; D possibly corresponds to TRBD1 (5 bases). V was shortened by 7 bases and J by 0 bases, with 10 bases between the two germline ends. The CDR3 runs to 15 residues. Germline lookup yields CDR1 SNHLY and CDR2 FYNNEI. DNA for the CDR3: TGTGCCAGCATACAGGAGAGCTCTGGGGCCAACGTCCTGACTTTC. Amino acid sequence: CASIQESSGANVLTF.

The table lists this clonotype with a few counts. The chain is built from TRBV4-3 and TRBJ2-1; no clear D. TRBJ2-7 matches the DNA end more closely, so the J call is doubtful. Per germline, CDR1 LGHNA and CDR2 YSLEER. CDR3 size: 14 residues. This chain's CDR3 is CASSQDLGRNEQYF. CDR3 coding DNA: TGCGCCAGCAGCCAAGATCTGGGCCGCAATGAGCAGTACTTC.

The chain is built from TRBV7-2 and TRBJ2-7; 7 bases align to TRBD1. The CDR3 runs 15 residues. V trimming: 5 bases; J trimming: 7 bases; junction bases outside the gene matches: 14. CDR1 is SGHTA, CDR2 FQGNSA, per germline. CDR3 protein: CASSPRGQSYNEQYF. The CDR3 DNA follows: TGTGCCAGCAGCCCCAGGGGACAGAGCTACAATGAGCAGTACTTC.

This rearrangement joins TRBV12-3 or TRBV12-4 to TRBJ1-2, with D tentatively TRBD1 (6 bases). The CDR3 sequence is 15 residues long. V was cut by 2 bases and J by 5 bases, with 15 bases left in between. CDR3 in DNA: TGTGCCAGCAGTTTATTACAGGGAGGACGGTATGGCTACACCTTC. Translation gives CASSLLQGGRYGYTF.

Written as DNA, the CDR3 is TGTGCCATCAGTGAGAGACCGGACTCCTTGAACACTGAAGCTTTCTTT. It translates to CAISERPDSLNTEAFF. V usage is TRBV10-3 and J usage is TRBJ1-1; D gene ambiguous. CDR3 length: 16 amino acids. V was clipped by 2 bases and J by 0 bases, with 13 bases between them. In germline, CDR1 is ENHRY, CDR2 SYGVKD.

CDR3 bases: TGTGCCAGCAGCTTAGGGGTTGACAGGGCTGAAGCTTTCTTT. This encodes CASSLGVDRAEAFF. This chain connects TRBV7-2 to TRBJ1-1; 7 bases map to TRBD1. The CDR3 consists of 14 residues. Per the germline V gene, CDR1 is SGHTA and CDR2 is FQGNSA. V shed 1 base and J 6 bases; nucleotides not matched to a gene: 5.

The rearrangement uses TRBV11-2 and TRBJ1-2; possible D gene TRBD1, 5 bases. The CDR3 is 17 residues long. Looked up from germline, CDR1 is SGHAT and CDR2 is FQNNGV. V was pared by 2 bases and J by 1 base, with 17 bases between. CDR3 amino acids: CASSLSLGGANNYGYTF. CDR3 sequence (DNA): TGTGCCAGCAGCTTAAGTTTGGGAGGGGCAAATAACTATGGCTACACCTTC.

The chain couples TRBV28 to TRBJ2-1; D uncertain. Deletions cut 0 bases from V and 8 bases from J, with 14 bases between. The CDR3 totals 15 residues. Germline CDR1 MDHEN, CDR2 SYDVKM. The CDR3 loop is CASSLWGNHRDEQFF. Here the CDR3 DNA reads TGTGCCAGCAGTTTATGGGGGAATCATCGGGATGAGCAGTTCTTC. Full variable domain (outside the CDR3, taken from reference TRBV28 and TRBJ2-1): DVKVTQSSRYLVKRTGEKVFLECVQDMDHENMFWYRQDPGLGLRLIYFSYDVKMKEKGDIPEGYSVSREKKERFSLILESASTNQTSMYLCASSLWGNHRDEQFFGPGTRLTVL.

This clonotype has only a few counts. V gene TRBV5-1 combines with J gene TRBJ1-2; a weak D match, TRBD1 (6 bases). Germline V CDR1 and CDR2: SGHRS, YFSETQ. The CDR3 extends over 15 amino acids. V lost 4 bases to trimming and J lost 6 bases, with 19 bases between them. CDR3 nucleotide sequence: TGCGCCAGCAGCCCGATCTCGGGGGGCGCAAATGGCTACACCTTC. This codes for CASSPISGGANGYTF.

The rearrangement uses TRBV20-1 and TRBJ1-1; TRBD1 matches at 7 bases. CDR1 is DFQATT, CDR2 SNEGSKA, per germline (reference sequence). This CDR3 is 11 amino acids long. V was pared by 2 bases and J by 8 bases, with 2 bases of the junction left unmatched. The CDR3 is CSARKGQEAFF. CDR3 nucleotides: TGCAGTGCTAGAAAGGGACAGGAAGCTTTCTTT.

The CDR3 region is CASRNYRGLEEQYF. In nucleotides, the CDR3 is TGTGCCAGCAGGAACTACAGGGGGTTGGAGGAGCAGTACTTC. V gene TRBV2 combines with J gene TRBJ2-7, with 8 positions matching TRBD1. Germline V CDR1 and CDR2: SNHLY, FYNNEI. CDR3 length equals 14 residues. Trimming took 6 bases from V and 7 from J; bases not matched to a gene: 11. The full variable domain, with the rest looked up from reference TRBV2 and TRBJ2-7, is EPEVTQTPSHQVTQMGQEVILRCVPISNHLYFYWYRQILGQKVEFLVSFYNNEISEKSEIFDDQFSVERPDGSNFTLKIRSTKLEDSAMYFCASRNYRGLEEQYFGPGTRLTVT.

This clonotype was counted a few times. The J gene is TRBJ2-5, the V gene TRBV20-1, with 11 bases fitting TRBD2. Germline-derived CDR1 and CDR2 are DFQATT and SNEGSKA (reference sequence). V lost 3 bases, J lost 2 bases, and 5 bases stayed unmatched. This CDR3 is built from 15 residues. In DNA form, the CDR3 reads TGCAGTGCTAGCTCAGCTAGCGGGGGGCAAGAGACCCAGTACTTC. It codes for CSASSASGGQETQYF.

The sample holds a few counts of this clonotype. The CDR3 DNA reads TGTGCCAGCAGCGCCACTAGTCTCGGTGAGCAGTTCTTC. This sequence encodes CASSATSLGEQFF. The J gene is TRBJ2-1, the V gene TRBV11-2, with a tentative D call TRBD2 (5 bases). Germline CDR1 SGHAT, CDR2 FQNNGV. The V and J ends lost 5 bases and 9 bases respectively, with 14 bases between them. The CDR3 runs 13 residues.

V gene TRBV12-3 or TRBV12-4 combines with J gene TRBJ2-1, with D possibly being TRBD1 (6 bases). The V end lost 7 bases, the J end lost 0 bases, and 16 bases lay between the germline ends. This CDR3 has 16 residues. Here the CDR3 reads CASTLTGWSSYNEQFF. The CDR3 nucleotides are TGTGCCAGCACCCTGACAGGCTGGAGCTCCTACAATGAGCAGTTCTTC.